A selection of T cell receptor beta chains follows, all from one sample in a study of OX40 agonist ivuxolimab in advanced cancers. This table comes from immunoSEQ multiplex PCR, and its TCRdb copy is limited to in-frame clones, with some not included. The sample lists some 99,000 clones, around 85% seen once, with approximately 0.5% in the top ten. The material was CD4+ or CD8+ T cells sorted from blood, obtained in a trial of the OX40 agonist ivuxolimab. Receptor source: an adult with an advanced solid tumor such as melanoma, head and neck, liver or kidney cancer. CDR3s include the opening cysteine and the closing phenylalanine or tryptophan. Fields, in order: CDR3 length, clone size, V gene, J gene, D gene, CDR3 protein, CDR3 DNA. D genes are given only for firm matches. Size values are once, few and many counts, or a class for expanded clones, and some rows have none.

>18|-|TRBV4-1|TRBJ2-2|TRBD2
CASSHERGGHANTGELFF
TGCGCCAGCAGCCATGAGCGGGGGGGTCATGCGAACACCGGGGAGCTGTTTTTT
>13|-|TRBV5-1|TRBJ1-2|-
CASSFQANYGYTF
TGCGCCAGCAGCTTCCAGGCTAACTATGGCTACACCTTC
>13|once|TRBV18|TRBJ1-2|TRBD1
CASSPRQGDGYTF
TGTGCCAGCTCACCACGACAGGGAGATGGCTACACCTTC
>16|-|TRBV28|TRBJ1-1|-
CASSSNGRGVNTEAFF
TGTGCCAGCAGTAGTAACGGGCGTGGGGTGAACACTGAAGCTTTCTTT
>16|-|TRBV18|TRBJ1-4|-
CASSPAPGTANEKLFF
TGTGCCAGCTCACCAGCCCCCGGGACTGCTAATGAAAAACTGTTTTTT
>12|-|TRBV29-1|TRBJ1-2|-
CSVVVGGYGYTF
TGCAGCGTTGTGGTCGGGGGTTATGGCTACACCTTC
>14|-|TRBV27|TRBJ2-3|TRBD2
CASNLVGGVDTQYF
TGTGCCAGCAATTTAGTGGGGGGGGTAGATACGCAGTATTTT
>14|-|TRBV27|TRBJ2-7|-
CASSFGTTAYEQYF
TGTGCCAGCAGTTTTGGGACAACCGCCTACGAGCAGTACTTC
>14|-|TRBV13|TRBJ2-5|-
CASSPRDHQETQYF
TGTGCCAGCAGCCCTCGGGACCACCAAGAGACCCAGTACTTC
>13|-|TRBV10-3|TRBJ2-7|TRBD1
CAIRPTGASEQYF
TGTGCCATCAGGCCGACAGGGGCCAGCGAGCAGTACTTC
>15|-|TRBV5-4|TRBJ2-2|TRBD1
CASSLDRGYTGELFF
TGTGCCAGCAGCTTGGACAGGGGATACACCGGGGAGCTGTTTTTT
>12|-|TRBV7-7|TRBJ2-2|-
CASSPYTGELFF
TGTGCCAGCAGCCCGTATACCGGGGAGCTGTTTTTT
>15|-|TRBV27|TRBJ1-4|TRBD1
CASSAPGQGNEKLFF
TGTGCCAGCAGTGCCCCGGGACAGGGTAATGAAAAACTGTTTTTT
>12|once|TRBV2|TRBJ1-1|-
CASIGDGTEAFF
TGTGCCAGCATCGGGGATGGCACTGAAGCTTTCTTT
>15|few|TRBV27|TRBJ2-5|TRBD1
CASSTGTGGVETQYF
TGTGCCAGCAGTACTGGGACAGGGGGTGTGGAGACCCAGTACTTC
>15|once|TRBV19|TRBJ2-1|-
CASSIWGPIGNEQFF
TGTGCCAGTAGTATATGGGGGCCTATAGGCAATGAGCAGTTCTTC
>13|once|TRBV19|TRBJ2-3|-
CASSIGGTDTQYF
TGTGCCAGTAGTATAGGGGGGACAGATACGCAGTATTTT
>15|-|TRBV5-1|TRBJ2-1|-
CASSVTDSNYNEQFF
TGCGCCAGCAGCGTCACAGACTCCAACTACAATGAGCAGTTCTTC
>13|-|TRBV7-3|TRBJ2-1|-
CASSFAAFNEQFF
TGTGCCAGCAGCTTTGCGGCCTTCAATGAGCAGTTCTTC
>14|few|TRBV13|TRBJ2-7|-
CASSPHRESYEQYF
TGTGCCAGCAGCCCTCACAGGGAATCCTACGAGCAGTACTTC
>12|-|TRBV6-1|TRBJ2-7|-
CASSEYPDTYYF
TGTGCCAGCAGTGAATACCCCGATACCTACTACTTC
>14|-|TRBV11-2|TRBJ2-2|-
CASTASRVSGELFF
TGTGCCAGCACAGCCTCCCGAGTTTCCGGGGAGCTGTTTTTT
>13|few|TRBV19|TRBJ1-5|TRBD1
CASSRQGIQPQHF
TGTGCCAGTAGCCGACAGGGAATTCAGCCCCAGCATTTT
>13|-|TRBV2|TRBJ2-2|-
CASSFLRVGELFF
TGTGCCAGCAGCTTTTTGAGGGTAGGGGAGCTGTTTTTT
>17|-|TRBV5-8|TRBJ2-6|-
CASSFFRERSGANVLTF
TGTGCCAGCAGCTTTTTCAGGGAGCGCTCTGGGGCCAACGTCCTGACTTTC
>14|-|TRBV7-9|TRBJ1-3|-
CASSPVISGNTIYF
TGTGCCAGCAGCCCGGTGATCTCTGGAAACACCATATATTTT
>17|-|TRBV18|TRBJ2-2|-
CASSPPMDVGETGELFF
TGTGCCAGCTCACCACCGATGGACGTAGGGGAAACCGGGGAGCTGTTTTTT
>16|-|TRBV28|TRBJ1-6|TRBD1
CASSFIRDRGLSPLHF
TGTGCCAGCAGTTTCATAAGGGACAGGGGGCTTTCACCCCTCCACTTT
>13|-|TRBV2|TRBJ1-4|-
CASAGTSNEKLFF
TGTGCCAGCGCCGGGACGTCGAATGAAAAACTGTTTTTT
>14|once|TRBV9|TRBJ2-1|TRBD1
CASSPGTAYNEQFF
TGTGCCAGCAGCCCGGGGACAGCCTACAATGAGCAGTTCTTC
>14|-|TRBV7-2|TRBJ2-5|-
CASSTGTPAETQYF
TGTGCCAGCAGCACGGGGACTCCCGCGGAGACCCAGTACTTC
>14|once|TRBV5-4|TRBJ1-3|-
CASSKEGSGNTIYF
TGTGCCAGCAGCAAGGAGGGGTCTGGAAACACCATATATTTT
>15|-|TRBV5-3|TRBJ2-2|TRBD1
CASRRDSSVAGELFF
TGTGCCAGCCGACGGGACAGTAGTGTTGCTGGGGAGCTGTTTTTT
>17|once|TRBV27|TRBJ1-5|-
CATSVRGGPISNQPQHF
TGTGCCACCTCCGTTCGGGGGGGACCCATTAGCAATCAGCCCCAGCATTTT
>13|-|TRBV7-6|TRBJ2-1|-
CASSPLWGNEQFF
TGTGCCAGCAGCCCGCTTTGGGGGAATGAGCAGTTCTTC
>14|-|TRBV5-1|TRBJ1-2|-
CASSITTENYGYTF
TGCGCCAGCAGCATAACGACGGAGAACTATGGCTACACCTTC
>14|-|TRBV5-4|TRBJ2-7|TRBD1
CASSPNRGTLEQYF
TGTGCCAGCAGTCCGAACAGGGGTACTCTCGAGCAGTACTTC
>16|-|TRBV4-1|TRBJ1-2|-
CASSHGRVSLPYGYTF
TGCGCCAGCAGCCATGGTAGGGTTTCTCTGCCATATGGCTACACCTTC
>16|-|TRBV7-2|TRBJ2-3|-
CASSSRPGLSTDTQYF
TGTGCCAGCAGCTCCCGACCGGGACTCAGCACAGATACGCAGTATTTT
>13|-|TRBV5-4|TRBJ1-1|-
CASSPWRGEGAFF
TGCGCCAGCAGCCCTTGGAGGGGGGAAGGAGCTTTCTTT